The text below deals with one T cell receptor (beta chain). The antigen is not known. The CDR3 is 15 residues long. Germline trimming cut 5 bases from V and 4 bases from J; bases unmatched to any gene: 7. Germline V lookup: CDR1 SNHLY, CDR2 FYNNEI. Sequencing used immunoSEQ multiplex PCR; TCRdb keeps in-frame clones, though not all of them. The sample includes a few million clones, approximately 92% of them seen just once. This sample is drawn from a study of shared clonotypes between healthy human individuals. Study-wide results and limits: Sequencing depth was expected to affect clonotype sharing among donors.

There were only Caucasian adults among the donors, and all lived in Nashville, Tennessee. This TCR came from a man aged 18 to 30 in good health. The sequencing input was naive CD4+ T cells sorted from blood. The subset was: CD45RA+ positively selected. V is TRBV2 and J is TRBJ2-1; 8 nucleotides align to TRBD1. The CDR3 reads CASSPDRGHYNEQFF. CDR3 nucleotide sequence: TGTGCCAGCAGTCCTGACAGGGGACATTACAATGAGCAGTTCTTC.